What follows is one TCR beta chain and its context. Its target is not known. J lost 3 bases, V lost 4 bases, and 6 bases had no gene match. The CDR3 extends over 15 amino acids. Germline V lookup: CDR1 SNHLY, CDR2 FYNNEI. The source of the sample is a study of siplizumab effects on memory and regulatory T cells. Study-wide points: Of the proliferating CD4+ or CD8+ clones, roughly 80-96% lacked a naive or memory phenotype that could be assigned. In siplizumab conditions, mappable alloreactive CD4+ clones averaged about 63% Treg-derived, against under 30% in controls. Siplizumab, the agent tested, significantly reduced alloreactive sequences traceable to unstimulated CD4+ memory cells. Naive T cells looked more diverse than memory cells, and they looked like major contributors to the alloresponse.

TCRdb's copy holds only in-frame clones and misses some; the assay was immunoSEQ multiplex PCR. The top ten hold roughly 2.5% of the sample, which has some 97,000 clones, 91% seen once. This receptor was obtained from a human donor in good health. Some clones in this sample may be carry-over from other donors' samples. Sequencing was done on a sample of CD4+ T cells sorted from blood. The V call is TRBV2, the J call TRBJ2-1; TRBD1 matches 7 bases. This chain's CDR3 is CASSVVGGGYNEQFF. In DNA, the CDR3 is TGTGCCAGCAGTGTGGTAGGGGGCGGCTACAATGAGCAGTTCTTC.